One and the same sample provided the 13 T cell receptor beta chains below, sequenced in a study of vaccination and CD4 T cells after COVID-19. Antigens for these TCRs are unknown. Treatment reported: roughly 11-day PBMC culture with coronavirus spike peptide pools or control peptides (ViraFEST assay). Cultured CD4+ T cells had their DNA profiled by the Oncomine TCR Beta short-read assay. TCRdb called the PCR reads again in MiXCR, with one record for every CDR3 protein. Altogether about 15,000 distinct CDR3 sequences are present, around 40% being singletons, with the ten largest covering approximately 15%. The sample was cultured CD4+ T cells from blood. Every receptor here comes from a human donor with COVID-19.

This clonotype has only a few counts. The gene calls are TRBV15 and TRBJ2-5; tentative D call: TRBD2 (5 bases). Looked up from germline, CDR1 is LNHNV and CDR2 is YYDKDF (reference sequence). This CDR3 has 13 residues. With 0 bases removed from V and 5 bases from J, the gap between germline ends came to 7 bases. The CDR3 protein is CATSRDPGETQYF. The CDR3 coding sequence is TGTGCCACCAGCAGAGATCCGGGGGAGACCCAGTACTTC.

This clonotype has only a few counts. This CDR3 is CASSLRPRSTDTQYF. The CDR3 DNA follows: TGTGCCAGCAGCTTAAGGCCGAGGAGCACAGATACGCAGTATTTT. This chain connects TRBV7-2 to TRBJ2-3; D is unclear. This CDR3 has 15 amino acids. Germline CDR1 is SGHTA and CDR2 is FQGNSA. V lost 2 bases, J lost 0 bases, and 9 bases lay in between.

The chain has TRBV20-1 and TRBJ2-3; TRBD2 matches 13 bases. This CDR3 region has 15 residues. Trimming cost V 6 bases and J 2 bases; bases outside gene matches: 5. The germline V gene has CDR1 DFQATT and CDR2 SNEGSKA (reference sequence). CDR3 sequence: CSAKGLAGLTDTQYF. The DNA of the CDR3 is TGCAGTGCCAAGGGACTAGCGGGGCTCACAGATACGCAGTATTTT.

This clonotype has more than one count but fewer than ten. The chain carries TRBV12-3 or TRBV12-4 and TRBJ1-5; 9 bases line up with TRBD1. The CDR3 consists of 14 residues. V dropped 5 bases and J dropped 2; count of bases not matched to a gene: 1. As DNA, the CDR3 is TGTGCCAGCAGTCGACAGGGGGGCAATCAGCCCCAGCATTTT. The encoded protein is CASSRQGGNQPQHF.

The CDR3 nucleotides read TGTGCCAGCAGCTCATTTAACAATGAGCAGTTCTTC. This codes for CASSSFNNEQFF. The V gene is TRBV7-2, the J gene TRBJ2-1; no clear D. Germline values: CDR1 SGHTA, CDR2 FQGNSA. This CDR3 comprises 12 residues. V lost 4 bases and J lost 5, with 6 bases in between. Together with reference TRBV7-2 and TRBJ2-1, the CDR3 gives the full variable domain: GAGVSQSPSNKVTEKGKDVELRCDPISGHTALYWYRQSLGQGLEFLIYFQGNSAPDKSGLPSDRFSAERTGGSVSTLTIQRTQQEDSAVYLCASSSFNNEQFFGPGTRLTVL.

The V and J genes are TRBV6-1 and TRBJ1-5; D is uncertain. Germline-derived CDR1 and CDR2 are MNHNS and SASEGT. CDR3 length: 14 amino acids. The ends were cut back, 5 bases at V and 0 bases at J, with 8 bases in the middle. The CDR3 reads CASSNPDSNQPQHF. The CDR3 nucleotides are TGTGCCAGCAGTAACCCGGATAGCAATCAGCCCCAGCATTTT.

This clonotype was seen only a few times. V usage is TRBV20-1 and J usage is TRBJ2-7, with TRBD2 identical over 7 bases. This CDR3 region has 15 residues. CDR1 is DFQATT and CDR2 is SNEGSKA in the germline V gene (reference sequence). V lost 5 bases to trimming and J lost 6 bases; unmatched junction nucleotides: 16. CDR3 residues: CSAPSSGAGTIEQYF. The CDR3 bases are TGCAGTGCTCCCTCCAGTGGAGCGGGGACTATCGAGCAGTACTTC.

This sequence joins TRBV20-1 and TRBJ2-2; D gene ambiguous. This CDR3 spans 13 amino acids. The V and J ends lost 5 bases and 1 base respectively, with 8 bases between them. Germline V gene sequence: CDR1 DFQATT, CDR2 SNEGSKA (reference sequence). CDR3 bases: TGCAGTGCTTGGCTGGTGAACACCGGGGAGCTGTTTTTT. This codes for CSAWLVNTGELFF.

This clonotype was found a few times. CDR3 amino acids: CSAGGQLNTEAFF. For the CDR3, the DNA is TGCAGTGCTGGGGGACAGCTGAACACTGAAGCTTTCTTT. The chain uses TRBV20-1 and TRBJ1-1; 7 bases are shared with TRBD1. V shed 5 bases, J shed 0 bases, and the junction held 3 bases outside the gene matches. Germline values: CDR1 DFQATT, CDR2 SNEGSKA (reference sequence). The CDR3 covers 13 residues.

The CDR3 bases are TGTGCCAGCAGTGCGGACAGGGGGCTGGGGCCCCAGCATTTT. Encoded protein: CASSADRGLGPQHF. The rearrangement joins TRBV2 to TRBJ1-5; 11 bases are a match to TRBD1. The CDR3 loop spans 14 amino acids. Germline CDR1 is SNHLY and CDR2 is FYNNEI. Germline trimming cut 4 bases from V and 9 bases from J; bases unmatched to any gene: 5.

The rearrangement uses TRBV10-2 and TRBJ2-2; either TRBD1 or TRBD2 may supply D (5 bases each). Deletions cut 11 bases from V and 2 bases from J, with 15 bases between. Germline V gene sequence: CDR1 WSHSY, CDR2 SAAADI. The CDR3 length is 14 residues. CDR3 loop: CAGSGTPNTGELFF. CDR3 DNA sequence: TGCGCCGGATCCGGGACGCCTAACACCGGGGAGCTGTTTTTT.

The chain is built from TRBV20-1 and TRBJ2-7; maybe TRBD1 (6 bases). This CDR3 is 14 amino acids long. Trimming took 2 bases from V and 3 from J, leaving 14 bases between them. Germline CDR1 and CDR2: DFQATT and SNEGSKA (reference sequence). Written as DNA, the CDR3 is TGCAGTGCTAGACCACCCTCAGGGGACTACGAGCAGTACTTC. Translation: CSARPPSGDYEQYF.

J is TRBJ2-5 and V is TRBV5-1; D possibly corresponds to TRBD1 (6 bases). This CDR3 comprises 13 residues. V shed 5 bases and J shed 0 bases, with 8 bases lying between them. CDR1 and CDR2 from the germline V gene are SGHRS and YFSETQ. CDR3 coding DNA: TGCGCCAGCAGGAGACAGGACCAAGAGACCCAGTACTTC. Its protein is CASRRQDQETQYF.